This T cell receptor beta chain was captured by sequencing in a study of blood T cells in healthy people across ages. This clonotype was seen repeatedly, ten times or more. CDR3 length equals 14 residues. Trimming removed 0 bases from V and 6 bases from J, with 12 bases in between. Germline values: CDR1 LGHDT, CDR2 YNNKEL (reference sequence). The use of a sample-barcoded 5' primer and a J-beta primer mix characterized a second PCR of about 7 to 12 cycles. TCRdb called the 5' RACE reads again in MiXCR, with one record for every CDR3 protein. This table has 900,000 to 950,000 distinct CDR3 sequences, 25% to 35% appearing once. The sample also formed part of further work on T cells of mothers and their children.

The sequenced material came from blood. The chain couples TRBV3-1 to TRBJ2-7, with no clear D. The clonotype was recovered from a woman in her forties in good health. The CDR3 bases are TGTGCCAGCAGCCAAGAGGCCGGTCGGGCCGAGCAGTACTTC. Translating it yields CASSQEAGRAEQYF.